This T cell receptor (beta chain) derives from a study of blood T cell repertoires in COVID-19 (dated by TCRdb to the early 2020s). The study in broad terms: Collaborator samples came from the United States, Italy and Spain and covered acute and convalescent phases of COVID-19. Subjects who had been exposed to COVID-19, were actively infected with it, or had recovered from it provided the deeply sampled blood TCRbeta repertoires that made up the dataset. The material from the prospective study consisted of cDNA or gDNA derived from T cells, B-cell-depleted T cells, or PBMCs. Sample metadata almost always included a de-identified subject ID, COVID-19 status, age in years and sex. The repertoires were released in a freely available public database intended as a resource for research on the immune response to SARS-CoV-2. Samples were obtained from the ongoing ImmuneRACE study (first 160 participants) and from about 1,300 subjects provided by 6 global collaborators. Where available, HLA class I and class II types were taken from metadata supplied by the sample provider and were not determined by assay-based typing.

A word on this clone: Its recognized antigen is unknown. Base quality data are lacking; no much larger clone is found one base away.

The collaborating institutions used their own protocols to collect whole blood in K2EDTA tubes. For TCRbeta analysis, collaborators shipped samples in one of three forms: frozen whole blood, isolated PBMCs, or DNA extracted from either of those sample types. The full study reports these points: Clinical and demographic metadata were provided uncurated, with the amount varying by source and participant.

TCRbeta CDR3 regions were amplified from genomic DNA using the immunoSEQ Assay, a bias-controlled multiplex PCR. Regarding the original processing steps: Nucleated cell counts per sample were estimated from amplification of reference gene primers within the assay. To quantify the absolute abundance of each unique TCRbeta CDR3 rearrangement, sequence reads were collapsed and filtered. For each sample, productive Simpson clonality was calculated as the square root of Simpson's diversity index over productive rearrangements. TCRdb mirrors the immuneACCESS table, restricted to in-frame sequences. Some clones are absent from its copies; in checked studies, under half trace to an unresolved V gene, and the reason for the others is unknown. That table is the source of V, J and clone size, and D and trimming were worked out from the DNA. This sample gives under 100,000 clones in total; 85% to 95% of them show up just once. Roughly 5.9% of the sample is held by the ten biggest clonotypes.

Based on the germline V gene (reference sequence), the CDR1 and CDR2 sequences are LNHDA and SQIVND. Counted from cysteine to phenylalanine, this CDR3 has 14 amino acids. The entry retains the CDR3 DNA only, 42 bases that are in frame from base 1. The germline V end is reduced by 6 bases and the J end by 2 bases; junction bases left unmatched: 3. The sequenced material came from peripheral blood. The sequence joins TRBV19 to TRBJ2-1, with 8 junctional bases fitting TRBD1. The TCR was taken from a woman aged 55-70 years with active COVID-19. The DNA reads as follows: TGTGCCAGTAGGCGACAGGGGACCTACAATGAGCAGTTCTTC. This is translated as CASRRQGTYNEQFF.